Shown below are 26 T cell receptor beta chains from a single sample sequenced in a study of blood T cell repertoires in COVID-19. Some clones are missing from TCRdb's copy, which holds only in-frame ones; the method was immunoSEQ multiplex PCR. Of about 180,000 clones in the sample, more than 70% are singletons; the top ten hold more than 7.5%. The sequenced material came from PBMCs or T cells enriched from blood (not recorded which). These receptors came from a woman under 40 who had recovered from COVID-19.

This chain uses TRBV5-1 with TRBJ1-3; TRBD1 aligns across 9 bases. Germline V gene data show CDR1 as SGHRS and CDR2 as YFSETQ. The CDR3 sequence is 17 residues long. Unmatched junction bases numbered 8, after V lost 4 bases and J lost 0 bases. CDR3 nucleotides: TGCGCCAGCAGCGCAACCGGGACAGGGTACTCTGGAAACACCATATATTTT. This codes for CASSATGTGYSGNTIYF. Full variable domain (remainder filled in from reference TRBV5-1 and TRBJ1-3): KAGVTQTPRYLIKTRGQQVTLSCSPISGHRSVSWYQQTPGQGLQFLFEYFSETQRNKGNFPGRFSGRQFSNSRSEMNVSTLELGDSALYLCASSATGTGYSGNTIYFGEGSWLTVV.

V is TRBV10-2 and J is TRBJ2-5, with D perhaps matching TRBD2 (6 bases). Trimming stripped 4 bases from V and 1 base from J, with 7 bases between. The germline CDR1 and CDR2 sequences are WSHSY and SAAADI. The CDR3 extends over 13 amino acids. CDR3 in amino acids: CASSAGVQETQYF. For the CDR3, the DNA is TGCGCCAGCAGTGCGGGGGTCCAAGAGACCCAGTACTTC.

This sequence joins TRBV7-8 and TRBJ2-1, with 9 bases identical to TRBD2. V trimming: 5 bases; J trimming: 12 bases; junction bases outside the gene matches: 8. Germline V gene lookup returns CDR1 SGHVS and CDR2 FQNEAQ. The CDR3 loop spans 13 amino acids. CDR3 nucleotides: TGTGCCAGCAGCCCCTTTAGCGGGAGTGGGCAGTTCTTC. It encodes CASSPFSGSGQFF.

This rearrangement joins TRBV6-4 to TRBJ2-5; 11 positions match TRBD2. Losses at the gene ends were 3 bases for V and 4 bases for J; bases not matched to a gene: 4. The CDR3 has 15 amino acids. In germline, CDR1 is MRHNA, CDR2 SNTAGT. CDR3 nucleotide sequence: TGTGCCAGCAGTGAACTAGCGGGAGAGGGAGAGACCCAGTACTTC. Protein: CASSELAGEGETQYF.

This chain connects TRBV18 to TRBJ2-2; 12 nucleotides line up with TRBD2. The CDR3 has 17 amino acids. V dropped 3 bases and J dropped 4; count of bases not matched to a gene: 6. From germline, CDR1 is KGHSH and CDR2 LQKENI. The CDR3 protein is CASSPGTSGRSTGELFF. The CDR3 DNA sequence: TGTGCCAGCTCACCCGGGACTAGCGGGCGTTCCACCGGGGAGCTGTTTTTT.

The chain carries TRBV10-3 and TRBJ1-1; D may be TRBD1 (6 bases). The CDR3 runs 14 residues. Germline CDR1 reads ENHRY; CDR2 reads SYGVKD. The V and J ends lost 5 bases and 1 base respectively, with 11 bases between them. The CDR3 sequence is CAISTGSWNTEAFF. CDR3 DNA sequence: TGTGCCATCAGTACAGGGTCTTGGAACACTGAAGCTTTCTTT.

To note about this clone: Other DNA sequences in this sample translate to the same CDR3. This sequence joins TRBV30 and TRBJ2-7; D is possibly TRBD2 (6 bases). V dropped 2 bases and J dropped 1 base, with 9 bases sitting between them. CDR1 is GTSNPN and CDR2 is SVGIG in the germline V gene (reference sequence). The CDR3 runs 13 residues. CDR3 loop: CAWSRRGSYEQYF. Written as DNA, the CDR3 is TGTGCCTGGAGTAGGAGGGGTTCCTACGAGCAGTACTTC.

The chain has TRBV15 and TRBJ2-1; D is unclear. Germline V gene sequence: CDR1 LNHNV, CDR2 YYDKDF (reference sequence). The CDR3 is 14 amino acids. The V end lost 0 bases, the J end lost 9 bases, and 12 bases lay between the germline ends. CDR3 loop: CATSRESRQGEQFF. The CDR3 coding sequence is TGTGCCACCAGCAGAGAATCCAGGCAAGGTGAGCAGTTCTTC.

The J gene is TRBJ2-3, the V gene TRBV5-5; TRBD1 matches at 7 bases. The CDR3 spans 16 residues. Germline V gene lookup returns CDR1 SGHKS and CDR2 YYEKEE (reference sequence). V shed 4 bases, J shed 1 base, and the junction held 9 bases outside the gene matches. The CDR3 spells CASSNTPGQGTDTQYF. CDR3 DNA: TGTGCCAGCAGCAATACACCAGGACAGGGCACAGATACGCAGTATTTT.

The CDR3 loop reads CASSPYSGPQETQYF. As DNA, the CDR3 is TGTGCCAGCAGTCCTTATAGCGGGCCACAAGAGACCCAGTACTTC. The rearrangement joins TRBV3-1 (or the pseudogene TRBV3-2) to TRBJ2-5; 7 positions agree with TRBD2. CDR1 is LGHDT and CDR2 is YNNKEL in the germline V gene (reference sequence). With 6 bases clipped from V and 2 bases from J, the junction kept 9 bases outside the gene matches. CDR3 length: 15 amino acids.

CDR3 in amino acids: CASSPSGSKTGELFF. The DNA for the CDR3 is TGTGCCAGCAGCCCAAGCGGGAGTAAGACCGGGGAGCTGTTTTTT. This sequence joins TRBV13 and TRBJ2-2, with 8 bases that match TRBD2. Looked up from germline, CDR1 is PRHDT and CDR2 is FYEKMQ (reference sequence). V lost 5 bases and J lost 5; bases outside the gene matches: 7. This CDR3 spans 15 amino acids.

V usage is TRBV27 and J usage is TRBJ2-6; unclear D gene. Deletions cut 6 bases from V and 4 bases from J, with 13 bases between. This CDR3 is built from 15 residues. Germline V lookup: CDR1 MNHEY, CDR2 SMNVEV (reference sequence). CDR3 amino acids: CASSNPPQGANVLTF. Written as DNA, the CDR3 is TGTGCCAGCAGCAACCCCCCACAGGGGGCCAACGTCCTGACTTTC.

The gene calls are TRBV5-1 and TRBJ2-5; D perhaps matches TRBD2 (5 bases). V lost 4 bases and J lost 5, with 18 bases in between. This CDR3 has 15 residues. The V gene's germline CDR1 is SGHRS and CDR2 YFSETQ. The CDR3 is CASSAAGNLIETQYF. The CDR3 DNA is TGCGCCAGCAGCGCGGCCGGGAATTTGATCGAGACCCAGTACTTC.

This clone was seen a single time. The gene calls are TRBV2 and TRBJ2-7; the match to TRBD1 covers 8 bases. Trimming at V came to 2 bases and at J to 0 bases, leaving 3 bases not matched to a gene. CDR3 length: 15 amino acids. Germline values: CDR1 SNHLY, CDR2 FYNNEI. CDR3 residues: CASSERQGSSYEQYF. The CDR3 DNA reads TGTGCCAGCAGTGAAAGACAGGGGAGCTCCTACGAGCAGTACTTC.

The chain carries TRBV4-1 and TRBJ2-3; 11 bases fit TRBD1. Germline V gene lookup returns CDR1 MGHRA and CDR2 YSYEKL. J gave up 2 bases and V 1 base, and 5 bases lay outside the gene matches. CDR3 size: 17 residues. CDR3 sequence reads: CASSQGGQGGHTDTQYF. The CDR3 DNA reads as TGCGCCAGCAGCCAAGGGGGACAGGGGGGGCACACAGATACGCAGTATTTT.

This chain joins TRBV6-5 and TRBJ2-1; D may be TRBD2 (6 bases). This CDR3 is 15 amino acids long. Germline V gives CDR1 MNHEY, CDR2 SVGAGI. V gave up 6 bases and J gave up 3 bases, with 15 bases separating them. CDR3 in amino acids: CASRPLVGLYNEQFF. DNA of the CDR3: TGTGCCAGCAGGCCCTTGGTGGGACTCTACAATGAGCAGTTCTTC.

This chain connects TRBV10-2 to TRBJ1-2; no clear D. Germline CDR1 reads WSHSY; CDR2 reads SAAADI. V lost 10 bases and J lost 7, with 16 bases in between. This CDR3 spans 12 amino acids. In DNA, the CDR3 is TGCGCCACCTCTCCAACCGGGAGTGGCTACACCTTC. It translates to CATSPTGSGYTF.

The chain employs TRBV18 and TRBJ2-2; D is undetermined. This CDR3 has 15 residues. CDR1 is KGHSH, CDR2 LQKENI, per germline. Deletions cut 2 bases from V and 1 base from J, with 8 bases between. CDR3 residues: CASSPGPGNTGELFF. The CDR3 DNA reads TGTGCCAGCTCACCAGGGCCAGGGAACACCGGGGAGCTGTTTTTT.

This chain connects TRBV24-1 to TRBJ2-2; 9 nucleotides align to TRBD2. The ends lost 5 bases at V and 7 bases at J; junction bases unmatched: 10. CDR3 size: 16 residues. CDR1 KGHDR and CDR2 SFDVKD come from the germline V gene. CDR3 amino acids: CATSGDSGGYGGELFF. The CDR3 DNA follows: TGTGCCACCAGTGGGGATAGCGGGGGTTATGGCGGGGAGCTGTTTTTT.

The chain combines TRBV7-2 with TRBJ2-7; 9 bases match TRBD2. Per germline, CDR1 SGHTA and CDR2 FQGNSA. Trimming removed 5 bases from V and 0 bases from J; junction bases left unmatched: 14. The CDR3 is 18 amino acids. CDR3 coding DNA: TGTGCCAGCAGCGAGACCGAAAGCGGGAGGCAACCCTCCTACGAGCAGTACTTC. Protein product: CASSETESGRQPSYEQYF.

As DNA, the CDR3 is TGTGCCAGCAGTTTATCAGGAGCGGGGTTTTACGAGCAGTACTTC. It encodes CASSLSGAGFYEQYF. The rearrangement joins TRBV27 to TRBJ2-7; 7 bases fit TRBD2. Germline V gene lookup returns CDR1 MNHEY and CDR2 SMNVEV (reference sequence). Germline trimming cut 0 bases from V and 4 bases from J; bases unmatched to any gene: 6. The CDR3 consists of 15 residues.

In its sample, this clone was seen once. The chain carries TRBV2 and TRBJ2-1; the D gene is possibly TRBD2 (6 bases). Germline CDR1 SNHLY, CDR2 FYNNEI. The CDR3 spans 14 residues. V lost 6 bases to trimming and J lost 4 bases, with 13 bases between them. The CDR3 coding sequence is TGTGCCAGCAGGCAACTAGCCGGGTACAATGAGCAGTTCTTC. Its protein product is CASRQLAGYNEQFF.

The chain combines TRBV2 with TRBJ1-2; 10 nucleotides line up with TRBD1. This CDR3 comprises 14 residues. Germline loops: CDR1 SNHLY, CDR2 FYNNEI. The V and J ends lost 6 bases and 2 bases, in that order; junction bases with no gene match: 3. The CDR3, as DNA: TGTGCCAGCAGGAGGGACAGGGGAAACTATGGCTACACCTTC. Translated, it gives CASRRDRGNYGYTF.

The CDR3 reads CASSQTRDRVYQPQHF. The CDR3 DNA sequence: TGTGCCAGCAGCCAGACCCGGGACAGGGTTTATCAGCCCCAGCATTTT. The chain uses TRBV3-1 (or the pseudogene TRBV3-2) and TRBJ1-5, with TRBD1 matching over 9 bases. CDR3 size: 16 residues. Germline V gene data show CDR1 as LGHDT and CDR2 as YNNKEL (reference sequence). Trimming cost V 3 bases and J 5 bases; bases outside gene matches: 8.

This rearrangement joins TRBV5-1 to TRBJ1-6; 7 bases align to TRBD1. V gave up 1 base and J gave up 4 bases; unmatched junction bases: 17. CDR3 length: 20 amino acids. Germline CDR1 reads SGHRS; CDR2 reads YFSETQ. This chain's CDR3 is CASSLRPTGSPGLYNSPLHF. DNA for the CDR3: TGCGCCAGCAGCTTGCGACCGACAGGGTCCCCGGGTCTATATAATTCACCCCTCCACTTT. Full variable domain (outside the CDR3, taken from reference TRBV5-1 and TRBJ1-6): KAGVTQTPRYLIKTRGQQVTLSCSPISGHRSVSWYQQTPGQGLQFLFEYFSETQRNKGNFPGRFSGRQFSNSRSEMNVSTLELGDSALYLCASSLRPTGSPGLYNSPLHFGNGTRLTVT.

This chain joins TRBV27 and TRBJ2-7; 10 bases are shared with TRBD2. The ends lost 6 bases at V and 3 bases at J; junction bases unmatched: 26. The CDR3 runs to 21 residues. CDR1 and CDR2 from the germline V gene are MNHEY and SMNVEV (reference sequence). CDR3 sequence reads: CASSPLAPTGSSGRAYYEQYF. The CDR3, as DNA: TGTGCCAGCAGCCCCCTCGCCCCTACAGGTTCAAGCGGGAGGGCCTACTACGAGCAGTACTTC.